Here is one TCR beta chain with its context. What it binds is unknown. The record originates from a study of vaccination and CD4 T cells after COVID-19. Overall study context: After nasal swab PCR-confirmed SARS-CoV-2, about ten convalescents had mild disease and one severe.

Documented treatment: approximately nine-day PBMC culture with coronavirus spike peptide pools or control peptides (ViraFEST assay). Peptide pools at approximately 9.9 ug/ml and IL-2 at approximately 10 IU/ml were added to cultures of 1.5 million to 2 million PBMCs per well. The Oncomine TCR Beta short-read assay generated sequence data from the DNA of cultured CD4+ T cells. TCRdb independently ran MiXCR on the PCR reads; one entry per CDR3 protein. This table holds roughly 20,000 distinct CDR3 sequences, about two thirds found once. With 6 bases removed from V and 4 bases from J, the gap between germline ends came to 12 bases. This CDR3 region has 14 residues.

Material: CD4+ T cells from blood, cultured in vitro. This TCR derives from a human donor who had recovered from COVID-19. The rearrangement joins TRBV12-3 or TRBV12-4 to TRBJ2-2; D is perhaps TRBD1 (5 bases). The chain's CDR3 is CASRSTGATGELFF. Written as DNA, the CDR3 is TGTGCCAGCAGGTCTACAGGTGCCACCGGGGAGCTGTTTTTT.